One and the same sample provided the 7 T cell receptor beta chains below, sequenced in a study of blood T cells in healthy people across ages. Sample-barcoded 5' priming and a J-beta primer mix drove a second PCR of about 6 to 12 cycles. Each CDR3 protein gets one entry after TCRdb re-called the 5' RACE reads with MiXCR. The sample lists about a million distinct CDR3 sequences; less than 45% were seen once. Sample: blood. These receptors all come from a man aged 18 to 35 in good health.

For this clonotype: A much bigger clone sits one base away, suggesting this may be a read error. V gene TRBV5-4 combines with J gene TRBJ2-7; D remains unclear. Germline V gives CDR1 SGHNT, CDR2 YYREEE (reference sequence). V shed 0 bases and J shed 7 bases, with 20 bases lying between them. The CDR3 sequence is 16 residues long. The CDR3 loop is CASSLGHLSSYNEQYF. The CDR3 coding sequence is TGTGCCAGCAGCTTGGGGCACCTTAGCTCCTACAATGAGCAGTACTTC.

This rearrangement joins TRBV9 to TRBJ2-1, with 9 bases aligning to TRBD1. CDR1 is SGDLS and CDR2 is YYNGEE in the germline V gene. Trimming at V came to 3 bases and at J to 8 bases, leaving 6 bases not matched to a gene. The CDR3 consists of 14 residues. CDR3 coding DNA: TGTGCCAGCAGCGGGAAACAGGGGGCCCATGAGCAGTTCTTC. It specifies CASSGKQGAHEQFF.

The V gene is TRBV4-3, the J gene TRBJ2-1; 14 nucleotides line up with TRBD2. Matching the DNA end better, TRBJ2-7 makes the J call doubtful. Germline assignment: CDR1 LGHNA and CDR2 YSLEER. This CDR3 has 17 residues. This CDR3 is CASSQETSGRVYNEQYF. In nucleotides, the CDR3 is TGCGCCAGCAGCCAAGAGACTAGCGGGAGGGTTTACAATGAGCAGTACTTC.

The rearrangement links TRBV6-1 to TRBJ1-1; TRBD1 matches at 9 bases. The germline V gene encodes CDR1 MNHNS and CDR2 SASEGT. This CDR3 comprises 13 residues. V lost 1 base to trimming and J lost 9 bases; unmatched junction nucleotides: 3. For the CDR3, the DNA is TGTGCCAGCAGTGAAGGGACAGGGGATAAAGCTTTCTTT. Its translation is CASSEGTGDKAFF.

This rearrangement joins TRBV7-3 to TRBJ2-2, with D unresolved. Germline CDR1 is SGHTA and CDR2 is FQGTGA. The V and J ends lost 5 bases and 6 bases respectively, with 13 bases between them. The CDR3 has 14 amino acids. The CDR3 sequence is CASSPNHNPGELFF. CDR3 nucleotides: TGTGCCAGCAGCCCAAATCATAACCCCGGGGAGCTGTTTTTT.

This clonotype was picked up a small number of times. The chain employs TRBV3-1 and TRBJ1-2; a possible D gene is TRBD1 (5 bases). Trimming removed 2 bases at V and 6 bases at J, with 13 bases between. This CDR3 is 14 amino acids long. The germline V gene encodes CDR1 LGHDT and CDR2 YNNKEL (reference sequence). Here the CDR3 DNA reads TGTGCCAGCAGCCAACAGGGAATGGGTAATGGCTACACCTTC. Protein product: CASSQQGMGNGYTF.

This chain uses TRBV7-2 with TRBJ1-2; tentatively, D is TRBD1 (6 bases). There are 14 residues in the CDR3. From germline, CDR1 is SGHTA and CDR2 FQGNSA. V dropped 1 base and J dropped 6 bases, with 12 bases sitting between them. The CDR3 DNA reads TGTGCCAGCAGCTTAGGGGCAGGGGAAGATGGCTACACCTTC. Protein product: CASSLGAGEDGYTF. Full variable domain (rest looked up from reference TRBV7-2 and TRBJ1-2): GAGVSQSPSNKVTEKGKDVELRCDPISGHTALYWYRQSLGQGLEFLIYFQGNSAPDKSGLPSDRFSAERTGGSVSTLTIQRTQQEDSAVYLCASSLGAGEDGYTFGSGTRLTVV.